This section outlines one T cell receptor (beta chain) sequence together with its context. The CDR3 runs 15 residues. V was clipped by 6 bases and J by 2 bases; unmatched bases: 13. CDR1 is SQVTM and CDR2 is ANQGSEA in the germline V gene. The data originate from a study of CD8 T cells in Susac syndrome. Overall study context: Active disease was present in more than 5 of the sequenced Susac syndrome patients, and remission in eight or nine.

With random hexamers, reverse transcription was performed on about 0.45 to 1 ug of RNA. The method of amplification for TCR beta CDR3 was immunoSEQ multiplex PCR, covering 54 Vbeta and 13 Jbeta. TCRdb re-called the immunoSEQ multiplex PCR reads through MiXCR, storing one row per CDR3 protein. The data show fewer than 200,000 distinct CDR3 sequences, 85% to 95% seen once. Sequencing of TCR beta drew on CD8+ and CD4+ T cells from blood. The source material was CD4+ T cells from PBMCs. The chain recombines TRBV29-1 with TRBJ2-7, with TRBD2 matching over 7 bases. This sequence originates from a human donor with Susac syndrome. The DNA for the CDR3 is TGCAGCGTGACACCCCCCGGGACTAATACCTACGAGCAGTACTTC. Translation gives CSVTPPGTNTYEQYF.